The following is a T cell receptor (beta chain) sequence with its context. This entry belongs to a study of control samples from healthy donors and cancer patients. Generated by immunoSEQ multiplex PCR, the TCRdb table keeps only in-frame clones and is missing some. In the table there are approximately 65,000 clones, 85% to 90% of which are singletons. The specimen was PBMCs. This sequence originates from a man between 60 and 70 years old with lung cancer.

The CDR3 sequence is CATSRENSNNQPQHF. The CDR3 region has the DNA TGTGCCACCAGCAGAGAAAACAGCAACAATCAGCCCCAGCATTTT. The chain has TRBV15 and TRBJ1-5; D unclear. The V gene lost 0 bases and the J gene lost 3 bases, with 9 bases spanning the gap. This CDR3 is 15 amino acids long. Germline V gives CDR1 LNHNV, CDR2 YYDKDF (reference sequence).